Listed here are 21 T cell receptor beta chains from one sample, sequenced in a study of identifying expanded T cells in peripheral blood. The table came from immunoSEQ multiplex PCR; TCRdb's copy has only in-frame clones and leaves some out. The profile covers about 81,000 clones, with roughly 84% appearing a single time and around a fifth taken by the ten largest. Specimen: blood. These receptor sequences come from a person aged 18-69 years in good health.

The rearrangement links TRBV29-1 to TRBJ2-3, with 12 nucleotides matching TRBD1. V shed 5 bases, J shed 2 bases, and the junction held 5 bases outside the gene matches. Germline V gene data show CDR1 as SQVTM and CDR2 as ANQGSEA. This CDR3 has 15 residues. The CDR3 DNA reads as TGCAGCGTTCCCGGGACAGGGGGCTTCACAGATACGCAGTATTTT. Translated, it gives CSVPGTGGFTDTQYF.

This clone is a singleton in its sample. The sample contains more than one DNA sequence encoding this CDR3. The rearrangement uses TRBV9 and TRBJ2-5, with TRBD2 matching over 7 bases. With 2 bases clipped from V and 1 base from J, the junction kept 2 bases outside the gene matches. The CDR3 is 14 residues long. Germline CDR1 SGDLS, CDR2 YYNGEE. The CDR3, as DNA: TGTGCCAGCAGCGTGGGAGGGACCCAAGAGACCCAGTACTTC. Protein sequence: CASSVGGTQETQYF.

CDR3 loop: CASSLAGSEQYF. CDR3 DNA: TGTGCCAGCAGTTTGGCAGGGTCCGAGCAGTACTTC. The rearrangement uses TRBV28 and TRBJ2-7, with a weak D call TRBD1 (5 bases). The CDR3 has 12 residues. Germline CDR1 MDHEN, CDR2 SYDVKM. V lost 3 bases, J lost 6 bases, and 9 bases lay in between.

The gene calls are TRBV2 and TRBJ2-7; 10 bases agree with TRBD2. Germline CDR1 SNHLY, CDR2 FYNNEI. Losses at the gene ends were 3 bases for V and 5 bases for J; bases not matched to a gene: 4. The CDR3 length is 14 residues. CDR3 residues: CASSDLAGDHEQYF. CDR3 bases: TGTGCCAGCAGTGATCTAGCGGGAGACCACGAGCAGTACTTC.

V is TRBV4-3 and J is TRBJ2-7; D not certain. CDR1 is LGHNA and CDR2 is YSLEER in the germline V gene. This CDR3 has 15 residues. V lost 4 bases, J lost 3 bases, and 16 bases lay in between. In nucleotides, the CDR3 is TGCGCCAGCAGCCTGGGTAGGGAAACCTACTACGAGCAGTACTTC. Protein: CASSLGRETYYEQYF.

This clone was counted between two and nine times. This sample also contains other DNA sequences that code for the same CDR3. This chain uses TRBV6-4 with TRBJ2-3; D is perhaps TRBD2 (5 bases). Per germline, CDR1 MRHNA and CDR2 SNTAGT. Trimming took 4 bases from V and 0 from J, leaving 11 bases between them. The CDR3 length is 15 residues. The CDR3 region has the DNA TGTGCCAGCAGTGTTGGAGGACGGAGCACAGATACGCAGTATTTT. Its translation is CASSVGGRSTDTQYF.

This chain links TRBV5-1 with TRBJ2-3; 7 nucleotides line up with TRBD2. CDR3 length: 16 amino acids. Germline V gene lookup returns CDR1 SGHRS and CDR2 YFSETQ. Unmatched junction bases numbered 10, after V lost 4 bases and J lost 2 bases. The chain's CDR3 is CASSPLLAKLTDTQYF. CDR3 nucleotide sequence: TGCGCCAGCAGCCCCTTACTAGCGAAACTCACAGATACGCAGTATTTT.

The rearrangement uses TRBV6-5 and TRBJ1-5; D perhaps matches TRBD1 (6 bases). This CDR3 region has 14 residues. Germline CDR1 and CDR2: MNHEY and SVGAGI. Trimming left V 6 bases short and J 7 bases short, with 16 bases between. The CDR3 spells CASSHRERAQPQHF. For the CDR3, the DNA is TGTGCCAGCAGCCACAGGGAACGGGCACAGCCCCAGCATTTT.

The chain joins TRBV9 to TRBJ2-6; 7 nucleotides match TRBD2. The J segment lost 3 bases and the V segment lost 0 bases, leaving 3 bases of the junction unmatched. From germline, CDR1 is SGDLS and CDR2 YYNGEE. This CDR3 is built from 16 residues. The CDR3 loop reads CASSVDAGDGANVLTF. In DNA, the CDR3 is TGTGCCAGCAGCGTAGACGCGGGAGATGGGGCCAACGTCCTGACTTTC.

The genes are TRBV28 and TRBJ1-2; maybe TRBD1 (6 bases). The CDR3 length is 14 residues. Per the germline V gene, CDR1 is MDHEN and CDR2 is SYDVKM. V was shortened by 6 bases and J by 6 bases, with 17 bases between the two germline ends. The CDR3 DNA is TGTGCCAGCAGCCCCACAGGGTTTAAGAATGGCTACACCTTC. Amino acid sequence: CASSPTGFKNGYTF.

The chain links TRBV7-2 to TRBJ1-3; D is possibly TRBD1 (6 bases). V was cut by 4 bases and J by 7 bases, with 14 bases left in between. This CDR3 is built from 14 residues. Germline values: CDR1 SGHTA, CDR2 FQGNSA. The chain's CDR3 is CASSYGDTRNTIYF. The CDR3 DNA reads TGTGCCAGCAGCTACGGGGACACACGGAACACCATATATTTT.

V gene TRBV9 combines with J gene TRBJ2-3; D possibly uses TRBD1 or TRBD2 (5 bases each). V lost 3 bases and J 3 bases, leaving 14 bases between the germline ends. The CDR3 has 15 amino acids. Germline V CDR1 and CDR2: SGDLS, YYNGEE. The CDR3: CASSGRGDPTDTQYF. The DNA for the CDR3 is TGTGCCAGCAGCGGCCGAGGGGATCCGACAGATACGCAGTATTTT.

The CDR3: CASSPAGDEQFF. The CDR3 DNA follows: TGTGCCAGCAGCCCGGCGGGAGATGAGCAGTTCTTC. The chain couples TRBV7-9 to TRBJ2-1, with 7 nucleotides matching TRBD2. The CDR3 runs 12 residues. The germline V gene encodes CDR1 SEHNR and CDR2 FQNEAQ (reference sequence). The J segment lost 8 bases and the V segment lost 5 bases, leaving 3 bases of the junction unmatched.

The chain is built from TRBV21-1 and TRBJ2-1; TRBD2 is taken as the D call from the table, unchecked against the DNA. TRBV21-1 is annotated as a pseudogene. There are 17 residues in the CDR3. CDR3 in DNA: TGTGCCAGCAGCGCCTCTCAGGAGGGGACTGTCTACAATGAGCAGTTCTTC. It specifies CASSASQEGTVYNEQFF.

In this sample, this clone turned up a few times. The chain joins TRBV7-2 to TRBJ1-2, with TRBD1 matching 7 bases. This CDR3 is 13 amino acids long. The J segment lost 7 bases and the V segment lost 5 bases, leaving 7 bases of the junction unmatched. The germline V gene encodes CDR1 SGHTA and CDR2 FQGNSA. CDR3 protein: CASSPQGLGGYTF. In DNA, the CDR3 is TGTGCCAGCAGCCCACAGGGGTTGGGTGGCTACACCTTC.

This clone counts as medium-sized. The V and J genes are TRBV5-6 and TRBJ1-1, with D hard to call. V shed 0 bases and J shed 0 bases, with 6 bases lying between them. The CDR3 loop spans 14 amino acids. Germline V gene sequence: CDR1 SGHDT, CDR2 YYEEEE. As DNA, the CDR3 is TGTGCCAGCAGCTTGGTTAATGTGAACACTGAAGCTTTCTTT. This encodes CASSLVNVNTEAFF.

This clone was picked up one time. The CDR3 DNA is TGCGCCAGCAGCTTGGGGGGAGATATTAGCACAGATACGCAGTATTTT. This encodes CASSLGGDISTDTQYF. The chain is built from TRBV5-1 and TRBJ2-3; tentatively, D is TRBD2 (5 bases). This CDR3 has 16 residues. The germline V gene has CDR1 SGHRS and CDR2 YFSETQ. The germline V and J ends were trimmed by 0 bases and 0 bases, with 11 bases remaining between them.

The chain uses TRBV6-5 and TRBJ1-1, with 7 bases aligning to TRBD1. The CDR3 length is 15 residues. Trimming at V came to 4 bases and at J to 0 bases, leaving 5 bases not matched to a gene. Germline V gene sequence: CDR1 MNHEY, CDR2 SVGAGI. CDR3 loop: CASSSLGQVNTEAFF. In DNA, the CDR3 is TGTGCCAGCAGTTCCCTCGGACAGGTGAACACTGAAGCTTTCTTT.

V is TRBV7-8 and J is TRBJ2-1, with 7 bases lining up with TRBD2. CDR1 SGHVS and CDR2 FQNEAQ come from the germline V gene. CDR3 length equals 15 residues. V lost 1 base and J lost 7; bases outside the gene matches: 7. Here the CDR3 reads CASSLVAGVGNEQFF. The CDR3 nucleotides are TGTGCCAGCAGCTTAGTGGCGGGAGTTGGGAATGAGCAGTTCTTC.

The chain combines TRBV6-1 with TRBJ1-3, with a weak D call TRBD1 (6 bases). The CDR3 totals 15 residues. Germline-derived CDR1 and CDR2 are MNHNS and SASEGT. V lost 4 bases, J lost 0 bases, and 10 bases lay in between. The chain's CDR3 is CASSVEGDSGNTIYF. The CDR3 region has the DNA TGTGCCAGCAGTGTAGAGGGGGACTCTGGAAACACCATATATTTT.

V usage is TRBV19 and J usage is TRBJ2-1, with 14 bases fitting TRBD2. There are 20 residues in the CDR3. The V and J ends lost 5 bases and 1 base, in that order; junction bases with no gene match: 13. Germline V lookup: CDR1 LNHDA, CDR2 SQIVND (reference sequence). For the CDR3, the DNA is TGTGCCAGTAGTCGACCCGGGACTAGCGGGAGCTCATGGTCCTACAATGAGCAGTTCTTC. Translated: CASSRPGTSGSSWSYNEQFF.